This TCR beta chain came from a study of shared clonotypes between healthy human individuals (TCRdb year 2020). Turning to the overall study: The cohort included three men and a couple of women between 18 and 49 years of age. For each donor, CD4 naive and CD4 memory were each given three plates, CD8 naive was given two plates, and CD8 memory was given one plate. Blood TCR repertoires of about five healthy adults were deeply sequenced to estimate repertoire size and the extent of clonotype sharing between individuals. Different laboratories and diverse techniques were used to prepare libraries and sequence TCR repertoires, to increase sequencing depth and limit assay-specific biases. Leukapheresis yielded between about 0.85 and 9.5 billion PBMCs per donor.

Overall study outcomes, separate from this receptor: Sharing across a few donors was observed for around 4.8% of naive CD4, around 3.5% of naive CD8, 2% to 2.5% of memory CD4, and around 0.44% of memory CD8 clonotypes. Even with the large sequencing depth, rarefaction of the sorted-subset datasets indicated that sequencing was incomplete. Compared with non-shared clonotypes, the clonotypes found in all four sorted-subset donors had higher generation probabilities. Naive subsets generally had larger estimated clonotype richness than memory subsets. The genetic and exposure-history diversity represented was limited by the small number of donors. Based on pairwise subsampling, the degree of clonotype sharing among donors was expected to be affected by sequencing depth. Only blood was sampled, and tissue TCR repertoires likely differ from those in blood.

The cysteine opens and the phenylalanine closes a CDR3 of 13 amino acids. The retained sequence is limited to the CDR3, 39 bases, with the frame set at the first base. Sequences SGHNT (CDR1) and YYREEE (CDR2) are obtained from the germline V gene (reference sequence). Trimming costs V 0 bases and J 2 bases, and their ends lie 5 bases apart. The donors were healthy, HIV-negative adults who had no recently reported acute infections or vaccinations. Every donor was a Caucasian adult residing in Nashville, Tennessee, USA. CD4+ T cells were enriched by magnetic negative selection, after which naive cells were positively selected on CD45RA and the negative fraction was taken as the memory subset. Blood was obtained by leukapheresis, after which PBMCs were separated by Ficoll-Histopaque density gradient centrifugation and cryopreserved in liquid nitrogen vapor phase. Analytical flow cytometry was used to check the purity and quantity of each magnetically sorted T cell population. Each sorted fraction had its genomic DNA isolated and then quantified by UV absorbance on a Nanodrop 2000c.

Using the deep immunoSEQ assay, multiplex PCR amplified TCR CDR3 regions from genomic DNA. Extracted genomic DNA from each cell subset was spread evenly across all wells of several immunoSEQ 96-well plates, with each plate serving as a replicate. For sorted subsets, approximately 210 ng genomic DNA, equal to tens of thousands of T cell genomes, was loaded into each replicate PCR. Purified libraries were measured with a Qubit 3.0 fluorometer, size-checked on a Bioanalyzer 2100, and measured again with the KAPA Library Quantification kit. Every immunoSEQ 96-well plate was sequenced on a separate single-read 150-cycle Illumina NextSeq 550 flow cell. Under the source paper's analysis protocol: Because only junctional sequences without quality scores were contained in the immunoSEQ output, filtering matching that applied to full-length reads could not be performed. Sequences were annotated with PyIR, a Python wrapper for IgBLAST v1.9, using IMGT germline references to assign V/J genes and CDR3. Reads were removed for weak V/J assignments (E-value above 1e-6), missing CDR3, stop codons, out-of-frame junctions, or ambiguous translated residues. A V3J clonotype was defined by an identical inferred V gene, J gene, and CDR3 amino acid sequence. To compute the percentage overlap between repertoires, the number of shared unique clonotypes was divided by the size of the smaller repertoire. RTK rarefaction, the Chao1 estimator, and Recon v2.1 estimates of unobserved clonotypes were used to assess repertoire richness. Generation probabilities were computed with OLGA for all TCRbeta clonotypes obtained by the gDNA method from four donors. TCRdb provides this immuneACCESS table in a form limited to in-frame rearrangements. Some clones are lacking; in checked studies, under half of them reflect an unresolved V gene, and why the rest are absent is not known. V and J calls plus clone size are reproduced from that table; the DNA served to infer D and trimming. This sample lists over a million clones; approximately 98.5% were detected once. Jointly, the top ten make up about 0.4% of the sample.

Points on this clone: Its cognate antigen has yet to be identified. No per-base quality is available; no much larger clone lies one base away.

The clonotype originates from a man aged 25 to 40 in good health. Specimen: naive CD4+ T cells sorted from blood. The cell subset or site label, as the study defines it: CD45RA+ positively selected. The chain links TRBV5-4 with TRBJ1-2; the D gene cannot be named for sure. The DNA is as follows: TGTGCCAGCAGCTTGGAGCGGAACTATGGCTACACCTTC. Protein translation: CASSLERNYGYTF.